The T cell receptor (beta chain) under discussion was sequenced for a study of blood T cell repertoires in COVID-19. Turning to the study itself: Material from acute and convalescent COVID-19 was sourced from the United States, Italy and Spain. PBMCs, B-cell-depleted T cells, or T cells were the source of the cDNA or gDNA that made up the material.

Trimming at V came to 6 bases and at J to 7 bases, leaving 7 bases not matched to a gene. Germline loops: CDR1 KGHDR, CDR2 SFDVKD. The CDR3 covers 13 residues. Authors' methods: Amplifying reference gene primers gave estimates of nucleated cell counts. Only in-frame clones appear in the TCRdb table, and some are missing; sequencing was by immunoSEQ multiplex PCR. That table furnishes V, J and clone size, whereas the DNA furnished D and trimming. The sample carries roughly 230,000 clones, 65% to 85% recorded once. This sequence joins TRBV24-1 and TRBJ2-7; 8 bases fit TRBD1. The sample was peripheral blood. This clonotype was sampled from a human donor in a cohort sampled during active COVID-19. Written as DNA, the CDR3 is TGTGCCACCAGTTCCAGGGGGCGGCAAGAGCAGTACTTC. Protein product: CATSSRGRQEQYF.